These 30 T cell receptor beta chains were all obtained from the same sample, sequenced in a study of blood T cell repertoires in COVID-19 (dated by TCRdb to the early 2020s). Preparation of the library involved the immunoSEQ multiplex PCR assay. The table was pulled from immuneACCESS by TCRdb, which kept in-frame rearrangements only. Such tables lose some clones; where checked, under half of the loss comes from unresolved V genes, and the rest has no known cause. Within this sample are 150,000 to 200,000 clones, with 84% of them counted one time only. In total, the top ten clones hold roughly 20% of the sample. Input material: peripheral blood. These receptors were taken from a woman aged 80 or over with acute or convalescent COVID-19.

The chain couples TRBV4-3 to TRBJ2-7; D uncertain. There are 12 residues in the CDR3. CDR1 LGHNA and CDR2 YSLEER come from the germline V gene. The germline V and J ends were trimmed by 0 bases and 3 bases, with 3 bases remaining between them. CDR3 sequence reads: CASSQDSYEQYF. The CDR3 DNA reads TGCGCCAGCAGCCAAGATAGCTACGAGCAGTACTTC.

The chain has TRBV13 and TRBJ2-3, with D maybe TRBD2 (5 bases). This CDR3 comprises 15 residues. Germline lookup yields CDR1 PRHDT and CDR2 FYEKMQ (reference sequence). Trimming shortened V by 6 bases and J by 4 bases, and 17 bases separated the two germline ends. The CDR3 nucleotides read TGTGCCAGCAGTTCCAGGATGATTAGCGCAGATACGCAGTATTTT. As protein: CASSSRMISADTQYF.

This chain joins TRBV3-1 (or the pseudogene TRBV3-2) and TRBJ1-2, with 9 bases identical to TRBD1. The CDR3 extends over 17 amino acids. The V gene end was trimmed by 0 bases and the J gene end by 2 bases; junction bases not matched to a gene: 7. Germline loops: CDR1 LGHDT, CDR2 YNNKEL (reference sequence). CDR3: CASSQDLGTGINYGYTF. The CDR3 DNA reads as TGTGCCAGCAGCCAAGATTTAGGGACAGGGATCAACTATGGCTACACCTTC.

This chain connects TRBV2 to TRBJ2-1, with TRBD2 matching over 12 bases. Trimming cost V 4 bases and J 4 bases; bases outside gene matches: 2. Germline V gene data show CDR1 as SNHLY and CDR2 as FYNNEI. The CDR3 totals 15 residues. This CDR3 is CASSVGTSGYNEQFF. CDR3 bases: TGTGCCAGCAGTGTGGGGACTAGCGGGTACAATGAGCAGTTCTTC.

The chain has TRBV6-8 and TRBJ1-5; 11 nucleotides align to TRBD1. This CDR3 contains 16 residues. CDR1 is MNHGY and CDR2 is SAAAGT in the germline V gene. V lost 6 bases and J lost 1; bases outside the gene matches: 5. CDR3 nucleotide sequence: TGTGCCAGCAGACCCCGGGACAGGGGGAGCAATCAGCCCCAGCATTTT. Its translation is CASRPRDRGSNQPQHF.

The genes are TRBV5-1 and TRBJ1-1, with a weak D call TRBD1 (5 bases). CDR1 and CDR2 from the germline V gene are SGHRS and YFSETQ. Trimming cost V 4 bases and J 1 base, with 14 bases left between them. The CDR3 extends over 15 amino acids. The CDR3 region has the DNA TGCGCCAGCAGCCACCAAGGGGTTCAGAACACTGAAGCTTTCTTT. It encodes CASSHQGVQNTEAFF.

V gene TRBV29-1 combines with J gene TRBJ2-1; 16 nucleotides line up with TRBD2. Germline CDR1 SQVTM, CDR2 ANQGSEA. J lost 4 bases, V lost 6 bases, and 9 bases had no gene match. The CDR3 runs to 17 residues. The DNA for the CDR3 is TGCAGCGTCACCGGGACTAGCGGGAGGGGGATTTACAATGAGCAGTTCTTC. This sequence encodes CSVTGTSGRGIYNEQFF.

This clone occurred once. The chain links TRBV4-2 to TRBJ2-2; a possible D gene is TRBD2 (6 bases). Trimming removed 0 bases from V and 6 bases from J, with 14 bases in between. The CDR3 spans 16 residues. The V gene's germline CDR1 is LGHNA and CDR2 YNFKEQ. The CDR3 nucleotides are TGTGCCAGCAGCCAAGACGCGGGGTTCCCCCCCGGGGAGCTGTTTTTT. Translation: CASSQDAGFPPGELFF.

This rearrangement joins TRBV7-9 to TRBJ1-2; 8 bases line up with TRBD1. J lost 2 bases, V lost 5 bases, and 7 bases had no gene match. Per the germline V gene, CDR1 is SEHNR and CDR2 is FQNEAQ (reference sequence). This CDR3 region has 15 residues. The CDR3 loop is CASSPGDRRNYGYTF. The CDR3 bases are TGTGCCAGCAGCCCTGGGGACAGGAGGAACTATGGCTACACCTTC.

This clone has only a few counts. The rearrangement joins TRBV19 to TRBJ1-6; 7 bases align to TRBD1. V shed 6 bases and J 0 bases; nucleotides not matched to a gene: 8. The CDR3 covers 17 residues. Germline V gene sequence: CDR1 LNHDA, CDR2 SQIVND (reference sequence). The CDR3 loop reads CASSTDRRSSYNSPLHF. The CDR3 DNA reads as TGTGCCAGTAGCACGGACAGGCGAAGCTCCTATAATTCACCCCTCCACTTT.

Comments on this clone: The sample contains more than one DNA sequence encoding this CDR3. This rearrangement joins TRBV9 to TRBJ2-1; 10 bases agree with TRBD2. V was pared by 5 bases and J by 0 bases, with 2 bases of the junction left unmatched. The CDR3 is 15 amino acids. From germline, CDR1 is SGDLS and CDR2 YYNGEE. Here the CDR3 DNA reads TGTGCCAGCAGTGCTAGCGGGAGCTCCTACAATGAGCAGTTCTTC. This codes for CASSASGSSYNEQFF.

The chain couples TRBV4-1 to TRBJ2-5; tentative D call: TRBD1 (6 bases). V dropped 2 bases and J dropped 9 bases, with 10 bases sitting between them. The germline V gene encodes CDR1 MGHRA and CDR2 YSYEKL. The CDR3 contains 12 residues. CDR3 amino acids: CASSQREGAQYF. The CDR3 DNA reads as TGCGCCAGCAGCCAAAGAGAGGGGGCCCAGTACTTC.

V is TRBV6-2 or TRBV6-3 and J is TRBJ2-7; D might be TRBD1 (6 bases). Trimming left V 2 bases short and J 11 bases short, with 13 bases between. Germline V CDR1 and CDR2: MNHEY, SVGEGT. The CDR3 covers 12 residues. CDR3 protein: CASSYPFRQEYF. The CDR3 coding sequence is TGTGCCAGCAGTTACCCATTCCGACAGGAGTACTTC.

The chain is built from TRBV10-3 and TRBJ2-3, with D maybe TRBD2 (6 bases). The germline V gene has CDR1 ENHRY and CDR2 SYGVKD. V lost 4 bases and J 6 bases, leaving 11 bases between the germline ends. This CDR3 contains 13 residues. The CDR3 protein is CAISGGTSDTQYF. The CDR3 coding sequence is TGTGCCATCAGTGGGGGGACTTCCGATACGCAGTATTTT.

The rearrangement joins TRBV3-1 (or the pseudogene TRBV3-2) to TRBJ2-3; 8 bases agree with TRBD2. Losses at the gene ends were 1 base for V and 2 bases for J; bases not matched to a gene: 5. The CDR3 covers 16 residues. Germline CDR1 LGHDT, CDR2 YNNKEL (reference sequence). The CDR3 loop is CASSQVGGGYTDTQYF. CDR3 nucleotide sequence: TGTGCCAGCAGCCAAGTCGGCGGGGGGTACACAGATACGCAGTATTTT.

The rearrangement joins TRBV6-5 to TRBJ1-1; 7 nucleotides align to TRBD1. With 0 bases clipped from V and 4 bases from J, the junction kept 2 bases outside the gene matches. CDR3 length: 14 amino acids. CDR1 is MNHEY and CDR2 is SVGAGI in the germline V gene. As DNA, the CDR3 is TGTGCCAGCAGTTACTCTAGACAGGGCACTGAAGCTTTCTTT. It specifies CASSYSRQGTEAFF.

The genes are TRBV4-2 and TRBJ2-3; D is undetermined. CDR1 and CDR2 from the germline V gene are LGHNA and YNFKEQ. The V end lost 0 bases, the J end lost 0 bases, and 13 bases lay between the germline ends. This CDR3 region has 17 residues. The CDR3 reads CASSQDLGRTSTDTQYF. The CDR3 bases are TGTGCCAGCAGCCAAGATCTGGGCAGAACTAGCACAGATACGCAGTATTTT.

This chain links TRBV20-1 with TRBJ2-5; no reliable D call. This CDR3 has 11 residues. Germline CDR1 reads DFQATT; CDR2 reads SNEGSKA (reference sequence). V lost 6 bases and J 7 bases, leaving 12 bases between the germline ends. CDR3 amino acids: CSAINGRTQYF. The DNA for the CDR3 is TGCAGTGCAATTAATGGTAGGACCCAGTACTTC.

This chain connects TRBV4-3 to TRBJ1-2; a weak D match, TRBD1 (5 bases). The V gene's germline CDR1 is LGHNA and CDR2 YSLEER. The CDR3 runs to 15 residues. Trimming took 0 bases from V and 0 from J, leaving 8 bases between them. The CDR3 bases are TGCGCCAGCAGCCAAGATGGCAGGGCTAACTATGGCTACACCTTC. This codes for CASSQDGRANYGYTF.

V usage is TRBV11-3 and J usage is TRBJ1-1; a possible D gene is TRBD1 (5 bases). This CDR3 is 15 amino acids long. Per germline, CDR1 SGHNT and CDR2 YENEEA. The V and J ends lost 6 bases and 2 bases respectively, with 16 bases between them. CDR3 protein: CASSRTSILNTEAFF. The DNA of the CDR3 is TGTGCCAGCAGTCGGACATCTATACTAAACACTGAAGCTTTCTTT.

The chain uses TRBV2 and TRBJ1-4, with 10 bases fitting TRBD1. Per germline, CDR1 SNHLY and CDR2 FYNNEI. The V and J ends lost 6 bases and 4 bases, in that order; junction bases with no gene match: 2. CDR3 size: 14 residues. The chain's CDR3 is CASSGDRGNEKLFF. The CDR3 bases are TGTGCCAGCAGCGGGGACAGGGGTAATGAAAAACTGTTTTTT. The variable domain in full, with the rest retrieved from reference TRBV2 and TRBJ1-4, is EPEVTQTPSHQVTQMGQEVILRCVPISNHLYFYWYRQILGQKVEFLVSFYNNEISEKSEIFDDQFSVERPDGSNFTLKIRSTKLEDSAMYFCASSGDRGNEKLFFGSGTQLSVL.

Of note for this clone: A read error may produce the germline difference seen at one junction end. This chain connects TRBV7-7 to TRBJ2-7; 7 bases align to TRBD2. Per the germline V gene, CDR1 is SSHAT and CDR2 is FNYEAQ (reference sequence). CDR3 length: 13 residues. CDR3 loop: CASSLWEGYEQYF. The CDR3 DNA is TGTGCTAGCAGCTTATGGGAGGGCTACGAGCAGTACTTC.

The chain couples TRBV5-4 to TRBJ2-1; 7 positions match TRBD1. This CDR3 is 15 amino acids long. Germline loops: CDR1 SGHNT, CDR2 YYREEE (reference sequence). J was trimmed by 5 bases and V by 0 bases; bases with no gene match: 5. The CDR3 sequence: CASSLVGTANNEQFF. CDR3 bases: TGTGCCAGCAGCTTGGTCGGGACAGCAAACAATGAGCAGTTCTTC.

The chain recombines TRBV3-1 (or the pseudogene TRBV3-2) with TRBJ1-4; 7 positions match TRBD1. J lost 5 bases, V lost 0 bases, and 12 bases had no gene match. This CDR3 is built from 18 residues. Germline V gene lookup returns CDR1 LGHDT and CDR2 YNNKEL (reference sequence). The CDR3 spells CASSQDRAKGQPNEKLFF. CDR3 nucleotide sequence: TGTGCCAGCAGCCAAGATCGTGCGAAGGGACAGCCGAATGAAAAACTGTTTTTT.

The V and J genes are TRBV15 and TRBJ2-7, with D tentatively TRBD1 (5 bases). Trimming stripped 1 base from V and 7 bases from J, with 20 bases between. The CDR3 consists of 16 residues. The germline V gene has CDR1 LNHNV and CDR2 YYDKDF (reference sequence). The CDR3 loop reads CATSRGRTPQLWEQYF. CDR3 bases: TGTGCCACCAGCAGAGGGCGGACACCCCAGCTGTGGGAGCAGTACTTC.

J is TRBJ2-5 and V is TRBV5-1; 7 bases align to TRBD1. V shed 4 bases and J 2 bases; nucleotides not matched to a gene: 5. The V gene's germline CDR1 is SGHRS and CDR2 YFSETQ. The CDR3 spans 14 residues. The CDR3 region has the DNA TGCGCCAGCAGCCCAATGACAGGGCAAGAGACCCAGTACTTC. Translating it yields CASSPMTGQETQYF.

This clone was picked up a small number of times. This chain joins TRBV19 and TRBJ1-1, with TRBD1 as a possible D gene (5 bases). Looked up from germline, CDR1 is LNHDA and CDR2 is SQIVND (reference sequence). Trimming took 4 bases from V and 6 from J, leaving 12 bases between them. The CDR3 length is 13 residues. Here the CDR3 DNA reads TGTGCCAGTAGTACCCGGGGGGGGGCTGAAGCTTTCTTT. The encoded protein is CASSTRGGAEAFF.

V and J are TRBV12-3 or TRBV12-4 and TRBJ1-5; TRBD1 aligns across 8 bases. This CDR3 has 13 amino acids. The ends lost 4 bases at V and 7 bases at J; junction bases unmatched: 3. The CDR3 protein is CASSWTGRQPQHF. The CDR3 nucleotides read TGTGCCAGCAGTTGGACAGGGCGGCAGCCCCAGCATTTT.

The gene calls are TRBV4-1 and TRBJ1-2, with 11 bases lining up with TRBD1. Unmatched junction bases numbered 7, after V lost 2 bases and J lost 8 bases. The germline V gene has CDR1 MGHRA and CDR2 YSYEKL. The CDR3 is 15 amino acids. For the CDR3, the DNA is TGCGCCAGCAGCCAATCGGGGACAGGGGGATTCGGCTACACCTTC. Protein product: CASSQSGTGGFGYTF.

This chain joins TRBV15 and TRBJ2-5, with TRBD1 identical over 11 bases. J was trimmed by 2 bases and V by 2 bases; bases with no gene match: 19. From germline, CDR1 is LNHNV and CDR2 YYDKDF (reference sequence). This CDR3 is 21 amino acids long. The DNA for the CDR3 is TGTGCCACCAGCAGACCGGGAAGGGGACAGGGGGACCCACTTAAACAAGAGACCCAGTACTTC. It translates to CATSRPGRGQGDPLKQETQYF.